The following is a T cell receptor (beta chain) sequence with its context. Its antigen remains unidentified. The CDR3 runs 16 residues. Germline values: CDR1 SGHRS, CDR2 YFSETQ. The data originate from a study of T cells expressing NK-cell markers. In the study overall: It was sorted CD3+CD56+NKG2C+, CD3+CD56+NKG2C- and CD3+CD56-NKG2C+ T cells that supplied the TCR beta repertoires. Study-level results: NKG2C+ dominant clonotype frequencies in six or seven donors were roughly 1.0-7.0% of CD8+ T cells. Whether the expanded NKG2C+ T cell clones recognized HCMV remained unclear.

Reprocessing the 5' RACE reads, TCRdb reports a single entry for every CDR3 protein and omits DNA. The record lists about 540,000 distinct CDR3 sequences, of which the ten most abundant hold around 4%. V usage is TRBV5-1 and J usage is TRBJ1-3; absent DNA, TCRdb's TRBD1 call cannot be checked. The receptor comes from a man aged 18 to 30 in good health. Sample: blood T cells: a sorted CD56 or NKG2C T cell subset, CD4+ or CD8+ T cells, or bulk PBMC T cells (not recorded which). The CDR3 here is CASSHRDSSSGNTIYF.